This record looks at one T cell receptor beta chain sequence and its context. These data belong to a study of blood T cell repertoires in COVID-19. For the study at large: The samples span acute and convalescent COVID-19 from the United States, Italy and Spain. Nucleic acid was either cDNA or gDNA, and it came from T cells, B-cell-depleted T cells, or PBMCs.

The CDR3 totals 13 residues. J gave up 7 bases and V 5 bases, and 3 bases lay outside the gene matches. Methods used by the authors: Amplifying reference gene primers gave estimates of nucleated cell counts. The repertoire was sequenced with immunoSEQ multiplex PCR; TCRdb's copy has only in-frame clones and lacks some. That table gives V, J and clone size, and the DNA gave D and trimming. The data show 350,000 to 400,000 clones, 80% to 90% seen once. The source material was peripheral blood. The rearrangement links TRBV12-3 or TRBV12-4 to TRBJ2-1, with 9 bases identical to TRBD1. The sequence was obtained from a woman in her 30s with COVID-19, enrolled during active disease. CDR3 residues: CASSHGQGNEQFF. In nucleotides, the CDR3 is TGTGCCAGCAGTCACGGACAGGGGAATGAGCAGTTCTTC.